These 21 T cell receptor beta chains were all obtained from the same sample, sequenced in a study of T cell responses to AZD1222 COVID-19 vaccine. Using immunoSEQ multiplex PCR, the repertoire was profiled, and TCRdb retains in-frame clones only, with some absent. Here the sample spans 95,000 to 150,000 clones, 85% to 90% being singletons. The sequencing used peripheral blood, collected on day 0 of AZD1222 vaccination. The receptors were sampled from an adult in good health.

The chain couples TRBV4-2 to TRBJ2-2, with D possibly being TRBD2 (7 bases). The CDR3 covers 18 residues. Germline V gives CDR1 LGHNA, CDR2 YNFKEQ. V was pared by 4 bases and J by 3 bases, with 21 bases between. This CDR3 is CASSPGERGAWDTGELFF. DNA for the CDR3: TGTGCCAGCAGCCCCGGAGAACGGGGGGCTTGGGACACCGGGGAGCTGTTTTTT.

The rearrangement uses TRBV30 and TRBJ2-3; D is tentatively TRBD1 or TRBD2 (5 bases each). There are 14 residues in the CDR3. Germline V gene lookup returns CDR1 GTSNPN and CDR2 SVGIG (reference sequence). V lost 2 bases, J lost 4 bases, and 13 bases lay in between. The CDR3 DNA reads TGTGCCTGGAGTCCCGGGGCTTCTGCAGATACGCAGTATTTT. It specifies CAWSPGASADTQYF.

This chain connects TRBV5-1 to TRBJ2-5, with a possible D match to TRBD1 (7 bases). The CDR3 consists of 14 residues. CDR1 SGHRS and CDR2 YFSETQ come from the germline V gene. V lost 3 bases, J lost 4 bases, and 13 bases lay in between. The CDR3 sequence: CASSSYRGGETQYF. The CDR3, as DNA: TGCGCCAGCAGCTCCTACAGGGGAGGAGAGACCCAGTACTTC.

A single count supports this clone. The chain employs TRBV5-4 and TRBJ2-7; TRBD1 matches 9 bases. The CDR3 has 13 amino acids. The germline gives CDR1 SGHNT, CDR2 YYREEE (reference sequence). The V segment lost 3 bases and the J segment 2 bases; nucleotides outside the gene matches: 0. The CDR3, as DNA: TGTGCCAGCAGCTGGGACAGGGCCTACGAGCAGTACTTC. This codes for CASSWDRAYEQYF.

The chain is built from TRBV9 and TRBJ2-2; D gene ambiguous. The length of the CDR3 is 13 residues. Germline CDR1 SGDLS, CDR2 YYNGEE. The V end was cut by 2 bases, the J end by 7 bases, with 9 bases between. For the CDR3, the DNA is TGTGCCAGCAGCGTCCGGTGGAGCGGGGAGCTGTTTTTT. Its translation: CASSVRWSGELFF.

The rearrangement uses TRBV6-2 or TRBV6-3 and TRBJ2-7; D is unclear. The CDR3 runs 15 residues. Germline assignment: CDR1 MNHEY and CDR2 SVGEGT. V lost 0 bases to trimming and J lost 0 bases, with 9 bases between them. CDR3 coding DNA: TGTGCCAGCAGTTACTCGTCGCAGAGCTCCTACGAGCAGTACTTC. Amino acids: CASSYSSQSSYEQYF.

The chain's CDR3 is CASSLGGAFGDTQYF. CDR3 DNA: TGTGCCAGCAGCTTAGGGGGGGCGTTTGGAGATACGCAGTATTTT. This chain connects TRBV7-9 to TRBJ2-3; D tentatively fits TRBD1 or TRBD2 (6 bases each). Between the trimmed V and J ends, which lost 1 base and 5 bases, there was a span of 13 bases. There are 15 residues in the CDR3. Germline V lookup: CDR1 SEHNR, CDR2 FQNEAQ (reference sequence).

The chain recombines TRBV27 with TRBJ2-1; D unclear. The CDR3 has 15 amino acids. V lost 5 bases and J 7 bases, leaving 18 bases between the germline ends. Germline lookup yields CDR1 MNHEY and CDR2 SMNVEV (reference sequence). CDR3 DNA sequence: TGTGCCAGCAGTGGTTTCGTGGGGAAGGAGAATGAGCAGTTCTTC. This translates into CASSGFVGKENEQFF.

This chain connects TRBV19 to TRBJ1-5; D might be TRBD1 (5 bases). Germline assignment: CDR1 LNHDA and CDR2 SQIVND (reference sequence). The CDR3 loop spans 15 amino acids. Trimming removed 1 base from V and 1 base from J, with 8 bases in between. CDR3: CASSIGGPSNQPQHF. As DNA, the CDR3 is TGTGCCAGTAGTATAGGGGGACCCAGCAATCAGCCCCAGCATTTT. Full variable domain (remainder filled in from reference TRBV19 and TRBJ1-5): DGGITQSPKYLFRKEGQNVTLSCEQNLNHDAMYWYRQDPGQGLRLIYYSQIVNDFQKGDIAEGYSVSREKKESFPLTVTSAQKNPTAFYLCASSIGGPSNQPQHFGDGTRLSIL.

The V and J genes are TRBV3-1 (or the pseudogene TRBV3-2) and TRBJ1-2; 8 bases are shared with TRBD1. CDR1 LGHDT and CDR2 YNNKEL come from the germline V gene (reference sequence). The length of the CDR3 is 18 residues. J gave up 5 bases and V 1 base, and 15 bases lay outside the gene matches. The CDR3 here is CASSQVSPSPDRVYGYTF. The CDR3 coding sequence is TGTGCCAGCAGCCAAGTTTCCCCCTCCCCGGACAGGGTTTATGGCTACACCTTC.

Written as DNA, the CDR3 is TGTGCCAGCTCACCACCACAGGGACCGAACACCGGGGAGCTGTTTTTT. Translating it yields CASSPPQGPNTGELFF. This sequence joins TRBV18 and TRBJ2-2, with TRBD1 as a possible D gene (6 bases). Germline V lookup: CDR1 KGHSH, CDR2 LQKENI. V gave up 0 bases and J gave up 0 bases, with 8 bases separating them. CDR3 length: 16 amino acids.

The V call is TRBV7-9, the J call TRBJ1-6; D remains unclear. Germline loops: CDR1 SEHNR, CDR2 FQNEAQ (reference sequence). This CDR3 spans 14 amino acids. V lost 1 base to trimming and J lost 10 bases, with 11 bases between them. CDR3: CASSLEGRGSPLHF. The DNA of the CDR3 is TGTGCCAGCAGCTTAGAAGGTCGAGGGTCACCCCTCCACTTT.

This clone was found a few times. The gene calls are TRBV27 and TRBJ1-4; 8 nucleotides agree with TRBD1. CDR3 length: 14 residues. V shed 6 bases and J 6 bases; nucleotides not matched to a gene: 6. Germline CDR1 and CDR2: MNHEY and SMNVEV (reference sequence). This CDR3 is CASSPLGQDEKLFF. The CDR3 nucleotides are TGTGCCAGCAGCCCCCTGGGACAGGATGAAAAACTGTTTTTT.

The V and J genes are TRBV9 and TRBJ1-3; D not resolved. The CDR3 totals 17 residues. The V end lost 0 bases, the J end lost 0 bases, and 13 bases lay between the germline ends. Germline V gene data show CDR1 as SGDLS and CDR2 as YYNGEE. The CDR3 loop reads CASSVGLLVSSGNTIYF. The CDR3 DNA is TGTGCCAGCAGCGTAGGATTATTGGTCAGCTCTGGAAACACCATATATTTT. The entire variable domain, with the rest obtained from reference TRBV9 and TRBJ1-3, is as follows: DSGVTQTPKHLITATGQRVTLRCSPRSGDLSVYWYQQSLDQGLQFLIQYYNGEERAKGNILERFSAQQFPDLHSELNLSSLELGDSALYFCASSVGLLVSSGNTIYFGEGSWLTVV.

This clone came up once. This chain uses TRBV15 with TRBJ2-2, with 7 bases identical to TRBD2. Germline-derived CDR1 and CDR2 are LNHNV and YYDKDF (reference sequence). CDR3 length: 17 residues. The trim removed 3 bases at V and 0 bases at J, leaving 7 bases unmatched. Here the CDR3 DNA reads TGTGCCACCAGCAGGGATTTGGGAGGGACGAACACCGGGGAGCTGTTTTTT. It codes for CATSRDLGGTNTGELFF.

The chain links TRBV28 to TRBJ2-5; the D gene is possibly TRBD2 (6 bases). Germline V gives CDR1 MDHEN, CDR2 SYDVKM. This CDR3 is built from 11 residues. The CDR3 here is CATLAEETQYF. DNA for the CDR3: TGTGCAACACTAGCTGAGGAGACCCAGTACTTC.

The chain recombines TRBV27 with TRBJ1-2, with TRBD1 as a possible D gene (5 bases). Trimming stripped 5 bases from V and 3 bases from J, with 19 bases between. Germline assignment: CDR1 MNHEY and CDR2 SMNVEV (reference sequence). The CDR3 is made up of 16 amino acids. In DNA, the CDR3 is TGTGCCAGCAGTGTAGGGGCGGGGGGGGTTGACTATGGCTACACCTTC. This codes for CASSVGAGGVDYGYTF.

The gene calls are TRBV6-2 or TRBV6-3 and TRBJ1-2, with TRBD1 identical over 8 bases. CDR3 length: 13 amino acids. The germline CDR1 and CDR2 sequences are MNHEY and SVGEGT. Trimming at V came to 6 bases and at J to 3 bases, leaving 3 bases not matched to a gene. CDR3 loop: CASSRGLDYGYTF. CDR3 nucleotide sequence: TGTGCCAGCAGCAGGGGGCTAGACTATGGCTACACCTTC.

The chain combines TRBV7-2 with TRBJ2-3; 8 bases agree with TRBD2. The CDR3 runs 16 residues. Trimming removed 2 bases from V and 2 bases from J; junction bases left unmatched: 6. Germline V CDR1 and CDR2: SGHTA, FQGNSA. In nucleotides, the CDR3 is TGTGCCAGCAGCTTACGTAGCGGGGAATACACAGATACGCAGTATTTT. Translating gives CASSLRSGEYTDTQYF.

V usage is TRBV9 and J usage is TRBJ2-1; 8 bases fit TRBD2. This CDR3 contains 15 residues. V dropped 0 bases and J dropped 9; count of bases not matched to a gene: 8. Germline V CDR1 and CDR2: SGDLS, YYNGEE. The CDR3 region is CASSVVGLAGFEQFF. The CDR3 region has the DNA TGTGCCAGCAGCGTAGTCGGGCTAGCGGGCTTTGAGCAGTTCTTC.

This chain links TRBV3-1 (or the pseudogene TRBV3-2) with TRBJ1-3, with D uncertain. V shed 4 bases and J shed 0 bases, with 7 bases lying between them. Germline values: CDR1 LGHDT, CDR2 YNNKEL (reference sequence). The CDR3 extends over 14 amino acids. CDR3 sequence reads: CASSPSSSGNTIYF. CDR3 nucleotide sequence: TGTGCCAGCAGCCCGAGTAGCTCTGGAAACACCATATATTTT.